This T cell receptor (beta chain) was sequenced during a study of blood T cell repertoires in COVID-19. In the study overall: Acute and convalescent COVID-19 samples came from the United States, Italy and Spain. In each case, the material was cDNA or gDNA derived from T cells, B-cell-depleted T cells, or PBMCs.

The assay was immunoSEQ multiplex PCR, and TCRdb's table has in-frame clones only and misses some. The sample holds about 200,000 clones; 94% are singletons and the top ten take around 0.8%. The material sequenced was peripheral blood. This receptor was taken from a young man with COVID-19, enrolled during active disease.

CDR3 DNA sequence: TGTGCCAGCAGTTTAAGGGACAGCTTTGTGAACACTGAAGCTTTCTTT. Translated: CASSLRDSFVNTEAFF. V is TRBV27 and J is TRBJ1-1; 7 positions agree with TRBD1. Germline V lookup: CDR1 MNHEY, CDR2 SMNVEV (reference sequence). The CDR3 runs 16 residues. V shed 2 bases, J shed 0 bases, and the junction held 6 bases outside the gene matches.